This entry describes one T cell receptor (beta chain). What it binds is not known. TCRdb independently ran MiXCR on the reads; one entry per CDR3 protein. The table shows fewer than 300,000 distinct CDR3 sequences, with about 25% occurring only once. Germline CDR1 WNHNN, CDR2 SYGVQD (reference sequence). The CDR3 loop spans 15 amino acids. The trim removed 2 bases at V and 5 bases at J, leaving 4 bases unmatched. The entry originates in a study of T cell repertoires in cytomegalovirus infection. Study outcomes and limitations: HLA-C-restricted CMV clonotypes gave the most frequent clonotype in two of eight donors.

What was sequenced was PBMCs. The chain links TRBV10-1 to TRBJ2-4; 9 positions agree with TRBD1. The origin of this receptor is a human donor in good health (CMV status not recorded). Some clones in this sample may be carry-over from other donors' samples. The CDR3 here is CASSEAGQGQNIQYF. In nucleotides, the CDR3 is TGCGCCAGCAGTGAGGCGGGACAGGGACAAAACATTCAGTACTTC.